This T cell receptor beta chain was sequenced in a study of T cells in Graves' hyperthyroidism and ophthalmopathy. Amplification yielded TCR beta CDR3 regions, with RNA transcripts as the source. RT-PCR in the first round (using the HTBI primer set) targeted the TCR CDR3. TCRdb ran MiXCR on the multiplex PCR reads and lists one entry per CDR3 protein. This table holds about 270,000 distinct CDR3 sequences, roughly 22% found once. The V end lost 8 bases, the J end lost 0 bases, and 11 bases lay between the germline ends. The CDR3 runs to 14 residues. Germline V gene lookup returns CDR1 SGHDN and CDR2 FVKESK. This clonotype was counted between two and nine times.

The origin of this receptor is a man in his thirties or forties with Graves' ophthalmopathy. V usage is TRBV14 and J usage is TRBJ2-1; D is unclear. Sequenced sample: blood. The CDR3 loop reads CASGGLNSYNEQFF. CDR3 sequence (DNA): TGTGCCAGCGGTGGGCTTAACTCCTACAATGAGCAGTTCTTC.